This is a list of T cell receptor beta chains from one sample in a study of shared clonotypes between healthy human individuals. Clones were read by immunoSEQ multiplex PCR, and TCRdb kept only the in-frame ones, dropping some. This sample carries about 1.5 million clones, 95% to 99% of them seen once, and the ten largest clones take 0.4% to 0.55%. Sample: naive CD4+ T cells sorted from blood. Receptors originate from a young man in good health. Each CDR3 is given without its conserved first and last residue.

V gene	CDR3 protein
TRBV14	ASSHSWGAHGYT
TRBV19	ASSSLGSGMNTEAF
TRBV30	AWRGRAPPGEQF
TRBV18	ASSPGVHGELF
TRBV7-2	ASSLALRWSHTEAF
TRBV27	ASSPIIGDHTEAF
TRBV19	ASSIGPMNTEAF
TRBV9	ASSVGLAGVEIEQF
TRBV19	ASSIVQGAMYEQY
TRBV5-6	ASSLALDRGRLNEQF
TRBV14	ASSQDFPYNEQF
TRBV7-7	ASSFIAGGSDTQY
TRBV5-4	ASSRSAGGDEKLF
TRBV5-5	ASSPGMWETQY
TRBV25-1	ASSVQGRSGYT
TRBV7-8	ASSLRLAVTADTQY
TRBV15	ATSRLSGISYNEQF
TRBV4-2	ASTPNRVLSGEKLF
TRBV29-1	SAQPTGLTEQY
TRBV9	ASSQSGTGVSTQY
TRBV5-1	ASSLVPGGAKRDEKLF
TRBV5-4	ASSLFAGEGSTDTQY
TRBV5-1	ASSDSADHTGPYNEQF
TRBV9	ASSRDTSYEQY
TRBV2	ASTGDTNTGELF
TRBV5-1	ASSSLQGAIEDGYT
TRBV7-6	ASSLGVDSYNEQF
TRBV1	TSSRGQGVSTDTQY
TRBV10-1	ASSVGGGKGNYGYT
TRBV5-1	ASSLDGSGDEQY
TRBV11-3	ASSSGAGRAF
TRBV28	ASSLWTSGSGGELF
TRBV18	ASSPGGQGRGNIQY
TRBV9	ASSVWRETTGELF
TRBV6-5	ASRLGPLNYGYT
TRBV7-9	ASSLAGGNEQF
TRBV18	ASSSYVASGASYNEQF
TRBV6-5	ASRPGTGELF
TRBV28	ASSSQGGETQY
TRBV2	ASSREGNTGELF
TRBV30	AWIKDSLNTEAF